This T cell receptor beta chain appears in the sequencing data of a study of CD8 T cells in Susac syndrome. Points from the study as a whole: Individuals included in the TCR sequencing and HLA analysis were acknowledged by the study to be relatively few in number.

Random hexamers were used to reverse transcribe the RNA input (about 0.5 to 1 ug). TCRdb itself ran the immunoSEQ multiplex PCR reads through MiXCR, one entry per CDR3 protein. The table shows 300,000 or so distinct CDR3 sequences, with about 90% occurring only once. In the case of this clonotype: What it binds is not known.

Germline CDR1 is ENHRY and CDR2 is SYGVKD. The CDR3 loop spans 17 amino acids. V lost 2 bases, J lost 6 bases, and 17 bases lay in between. Bulk CD8+ and CD4+ cells came from magnetic negative isolation; CD8+ TEMRA by FACS. This receptor was taken from a human donor with multiple sclerosis. Sample: CD4+ T cells from PBMCs. The V and J genes are TRBV10-3 and TRBJ1-6; D gene ambiguous. The DNA of the CDR3 is TGTGCCATCAGTGAGCTACTCCTTCCCCCCTTTAATTCACCCCTCCACTTT. This codes for CAISELLLPPFNSPLHF.